The 12 T cell receptor beta chains below come from one sample, sequenced in a study of cytomegalovirus exposure and HLA in healthy donors. Primers for the PCR totalled 60 Vbeta and 13 Jbeta. Libraries were prepared by immunoSEQ multiplex PCR; TCRdb keeps only in-frame clonotypes and omits some of them. This table has about 140,000 clones, roughly three fifths appearing once. Sequences were obtained from PBMCs. All receptors come from a woman in her sixties in good health and CMV-seronegative.

This rearrangement joins TRBV7-2 to TRBJ1-1; possibly TRBD1 for D (6 bases). V lost 5 bases and J 1 base, leaving 20 bases between the germline ends. The length of the CDR3 is 17 residues. The germline V gene has CDR1 SGHTA and CDR2 FQGNSA. CDR3 bases: TGTGCCAGCAGCGAATTCAAAACAGGGAGATGGAACACTGAAGCTTTCTTT. Translating gives CASSEFKTGRWNTEAFF.

This chain connects TRBV23-1 to TRBJ1-5; D perhaps matches TRBD1 (5 bases). TRBV23-1 is an open reading frame whose function is uncertain. There are 15 residues in the CDR3. Trimming removed 0 bases from V and 7 bases from J, with 13 bases in between. The DNA of the CDR3 is TGCGCCAGCAGTCAATCAGGCAGGGTAAACCAGCCCCAGCATTTT. It yields the protein CASSQSGRVNQPQHF.

The rearrangement joins TRBV7-2 to TRBJ2-7, with D unresolved. V lost 2 bases to trimming and J lost 5 bases, with 4 bases between them. This CDR3 is built from 11 residues. CDR1 is SGHTA, CDR2 FQGNSA, per germline. The CDR3 is CASSLIDEQYF. CDR3 bases: TGTGCCAGCAGCTTAATCGACGAGCAGTACTTC.

In its sample, this clone was seen a few times. The V gene is TRBV27, the J gene TRBJ1-5; D uncertain. The germline CDR1 and CDR2 sequences are MNHEY and SMNVEV (reference sequence). The CDR3 is 12 residues long. Deletions cut 3 bases from V and 6 bases from J, with 6 bases between. The CDR3 loop reads CASSFSGQPQHF. CDR3 in DNA: TGTGCCAGCAGTTTTTCCGGTCAGCCCCAGCATTTT.

V gene TRBV6-6 combines with J gene TRBJ1-6; D ambiguous. V lost 8 bases, J lost 7 bases, and 9 bases lay in between. The CDR3 contains 12 residues. CDR1 and CDR2 (germline): MNHNY, SVGAGI (reference sequence). The chain's CDR3 is CASSAANSPLHF. The DNA of the CDR3 is TGTGCCAGCTCGGCGGCCAATTCACCCCTCCACTTT.

This clone has more than one count but fewer than ten. The chain joins TRBV2 to TRBJ2-3; 8 bases align to TRBD2. Germline V CDR1 and CDR2: SNHLY, FYNNEI. This CDR3 region has 12 residues. After removal of 6 bases from V and 11 bases from J, the junction contained 7 bases not matched to a gene. CDR3 amino acids: CASRAGGPKQYF. The CDR3 coding sequence is TGTGCCAGCAGGGCGGGGGGCCCGAAGCAGTATTTT.

The chain combines TRBV5-1 with TRBJ2-3, with D uncertain. Germline V CDR1 and CDR2: SGHRS, YFSETQ. V lost 4 bases, J lost 0 bases, and 18 bases lay in between. This CDR3 spans 17 amino acids. The CDR3 loop reads CASSPVLRAPSTDTQYF. CDR3 DNA sequence: TGCGCCAGCAGCCCGGTCCTTAGAGCTCCTAGCACAGATACGCAGTATTTT.

The genes are TRBV11-2 and TRBJ2-5; TRBD2 is a possible D gene (5 bases). The CDR3 is made up of 15 amino acids. Deletions cut 0 bases from V and 1 base from J, with 9 bases between. Germline loops: CDR1 SGHAT, CDR2 FQNNGV. Here the CDR3 DNA reads TGTGCCAGCAGCTTAGACAGCGGCCGCCAAGAGACCCAGTACTTC. This gives the protein CASSLDSGRQETQYF.

J is TRBJ2-7 and V is TRBV7-6, with D possibly matching TRBD1 (6 bases). V was pared by 2 bases and J by 3 bases, with 8 bases between. The CDR3 is 13 amino acids. CDR1 and CDR2 from the germline V gene are SGHVS and FNYEAQ. Written as DNA, the CDR3 is TGTGCCAGCAGCTTATGGGACAACTACGAGCAGTACTTC. Residues: CASSLWDNYEQYF.

The genes are TRBV5-1 and TRBJ2-1, with 7 bases matching TRBD2. The CDR3 loop spans 14 amino acids. With V trimmed by 3 bases and J by 5 bases, 5 bases remained unmatched. From germline, CDR1 is SGHRS and CDR2 YFSETQ. The CDR3 DNA follows: TGCGCCAGCAGCTGGTCGGGAGGAGACAATGAGCAGTTCTTC. Translated: CASSWSGGDNEQFF.

This clone has a single count. This chain connects TRBV11-2 to TRBJ2-5; 12 nucleotides match TRBD2. This CDR3 is built from 16 residues. V gave up 5 bases and J gave up 4 bases; unmatched junction bases: 8. Germline-derived CDR1 and CDR2 are SGHAT and FQNNGV. The CDR3 DNA reads TGTGCCAGCAGCCCCACTGGACTAGCGGGGATAGAGACCCAGTACTTC. Its protein is CASSPTGLAGIETQYF.

The chain recombines TRBV11-3 with TRBJ1-5; unclear D gene. The CDR3 has 15 residues. V gave up 6 bases and J gave up 0 bases, with 12 bases separating them. Germline V gene data show CDR1 as SGHNT and CDR2 as YENEEA. Here the CDR3 reads CASSRGSYSNQPQHF. The CDR3 DNA reads as TGTGCCAGCAGTCGTGGCAGTTATAGCAATCAGCCCCAGCATTTT.